This T cell receptor (beta chain) was found in a study of OX40 agonist ivuxolimab in advanced cancers. Overall study: Previous treatment with anti-PD-1, anti-PD-L1 or anti-CTLA-4 therapy was allowed; about 44% had received some. Study-level points and caveats: It was not determined which antigens were specifically recognized by the peripheral T cells that had undergone clonal expansion. The study observed clonal expansion of CD4+ and CD8+ blood T cells by week 6 at 0.1 to 3.0 mg/kg.

Here immunoSEQ multiplex PCR was the method, and the copy in TCRdb shows in-frame clones only, minus some. This sample has 75,000 to 100,000 clones, with roughly 80% found just once. The V gene end was trimmed by 7 bases and the J gene end by 7 bases; junction bases not matched to a gene: 9. The CDR3 totals 14 residues. CDR1 MNHNY and CDR2 SVGAGI come from the germline V gene (reference sequence). The timepoints at which blood was sampled were baseline, cycle 4 day 1, and cycle 7 day 1. Details on this clone: Antigen: not known.

This sequence originates from an adult with an advanced solid tumor such as melanoma, head and neck, liver or kidney cancer. The chain is built from TRBV6-6 and TRBJ2-1, with TRBD2 matching 8 bases. Sequencing used CD4+ or CD8+ T cells sorted from blood, obtained in a trial of the OX40 agonist ivuxolimab. CDR3: CASTPASGSNEQFF. CDR3 sequence (DNA): TGTGCCAGCACCCCAGCGAGCGGGAGTAATGAGCAGTTCTTC.